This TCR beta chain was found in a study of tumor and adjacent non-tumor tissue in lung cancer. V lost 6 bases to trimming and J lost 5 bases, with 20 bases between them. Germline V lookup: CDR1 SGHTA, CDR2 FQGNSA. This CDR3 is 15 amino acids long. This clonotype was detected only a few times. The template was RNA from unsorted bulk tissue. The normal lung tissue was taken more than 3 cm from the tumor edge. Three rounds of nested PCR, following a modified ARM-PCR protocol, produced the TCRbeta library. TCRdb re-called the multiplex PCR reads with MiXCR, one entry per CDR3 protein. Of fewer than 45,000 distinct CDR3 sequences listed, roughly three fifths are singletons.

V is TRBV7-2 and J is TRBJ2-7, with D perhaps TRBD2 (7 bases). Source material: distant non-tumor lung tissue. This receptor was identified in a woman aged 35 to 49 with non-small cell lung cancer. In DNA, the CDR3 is TGTACCAGCAGTTCCAGGTGGGGGGGCAAGAACGAGCAGTACTTC. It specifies CTSSSRWGGKNEQYF.